The 5 T cell receptor beta chains reported below all come from one sample, sequenced in a study of T cell repertoires in cytomegalovirus infection. TCRdb re-called the reads with MiXCR, one entry per CDR3 protein. The sample consists of 350,000 to 450,000 distinct CDR3 sequences, about a sixth of them appearing once. Sequenced input: PBMCs. These receptors were taken from a human donor in good health (CMV status not recorded). Some clones in this sample may be carry-over from other donors' samples.

This clonotype was counted ten times or more. The V gene is TRBV4-2, the J gene TRBJ2-4; D is possibly TRBD1 or TRBD2 (5 bases each). This CDR3 is built from 15 residues. Germline values: CDR1 LGHNA, CDR2 YNFKEQ. The V end lost 1 base, the J end lost 5 bases, and 12 bases lay between the germline ends. CDR3: CASSQAALGENIQYF. CDR3 nucleotides: TGTGCCAGCAGCCAAGCGGCACTAGGGGAAAACATTCAGTACTTC.

This clonotype was counted many times. The CDR3, as DNA: TGTGCCAGCAGCTTAGATAGACAGGGTGACCACTATGGCTACACCTTC. Amino acid sequence: CASSLDRQGDHYGYTF. The chain recombines TRBV11-3 with TRBJ1-2; 7 positions match TRBD1. In germline, CDR1 is SGHNT, CDR2 YENEEA. The CDR3 covers 16 residues. V gave up 0 bases and J gave up 3 bases; unmatched junction bases: 7.

V usage is TRBV27 and J usage is TRBJ2-7; weak D call: TRBD1 (6 bases). The ends were cut back, 5 bases at V and 4 bases at J, with 15 bases in the middle. Per germline, CDR1 MNHEY and CDR2 SMNVEV (reference sequence). CDR3 size: 14 residues. The CDR3, as DNA: TGTGCCAGCAGTAAAATGGACAGAACTTACGAGCAGTACTTC. Its translation: CASSKMDRTYEQYF.

The table lists this clonotype with a few counts. The gene calls are TRBV12-3 or TRBV12-4 and TRBJ1-3, with D possibly matching TRBD1 (5 bases). V dropped 8 bases and J dropped 7 bases, with 21 bases sitting between them. CDR3 length: 15 residues. CDR3 sequence: CASAPYTDGGNTIYF. Here the CDR3 DNA reads TGTGCCAGCGCACCTTACACGGACGGGGGGAACACCATATATTTT.

J is TRBJ2-4 and V is TRBV6-2 or TRBV6-3, with 14 bases lining up with TRBD2. The ends lost 6 bases at V and 2 bases at J; junction bases unmatched: 9. Germline V lookup: CDR1 MNHEY, CDR2 SVGEGT. The CDR3 has 18 residues. CDR3 DNA sequence: TGTGCCAGCAGCCCGGGACTAGCGGGGGCCCGGCCCAAAAACATTCAGTACTTC. Translated, it gives CASSPGLAGARPKNIQYF.